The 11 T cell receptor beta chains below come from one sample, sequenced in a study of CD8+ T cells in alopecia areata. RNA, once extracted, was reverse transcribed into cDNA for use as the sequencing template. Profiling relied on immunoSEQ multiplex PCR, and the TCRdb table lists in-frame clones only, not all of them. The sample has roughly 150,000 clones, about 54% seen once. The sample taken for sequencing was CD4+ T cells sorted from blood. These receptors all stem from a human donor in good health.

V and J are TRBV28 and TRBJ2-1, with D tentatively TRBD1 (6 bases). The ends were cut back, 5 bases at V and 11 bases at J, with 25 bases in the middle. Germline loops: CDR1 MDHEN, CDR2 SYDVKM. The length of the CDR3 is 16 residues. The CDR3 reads CASSDDDRSRVGKQFF. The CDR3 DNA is TGTGCCAGCAGTGACGACGACAGGTCGAGGGTTGGAAAGCAGTTCTTC.

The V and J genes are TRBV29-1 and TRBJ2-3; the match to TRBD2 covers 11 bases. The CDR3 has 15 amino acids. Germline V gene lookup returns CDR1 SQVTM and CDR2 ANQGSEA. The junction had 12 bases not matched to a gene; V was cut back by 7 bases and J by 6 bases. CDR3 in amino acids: CSARTGTSGRDTQYF. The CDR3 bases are TGCAGCGCCAGAACCGGGACTAGCGGACGGGATACGCAGTATTTT.

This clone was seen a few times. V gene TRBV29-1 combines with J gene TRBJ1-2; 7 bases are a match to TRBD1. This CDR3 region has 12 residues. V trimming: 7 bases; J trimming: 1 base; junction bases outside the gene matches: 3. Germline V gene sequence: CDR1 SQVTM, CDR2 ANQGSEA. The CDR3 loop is CSERQGNYGYTF. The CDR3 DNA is TGCAGCGAGCGACAGGGTAACTATGGCTACACCTTC.

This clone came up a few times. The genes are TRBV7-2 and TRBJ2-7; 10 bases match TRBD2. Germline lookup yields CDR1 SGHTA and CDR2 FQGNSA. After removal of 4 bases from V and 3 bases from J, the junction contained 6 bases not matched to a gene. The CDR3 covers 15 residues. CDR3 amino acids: CASSSRTSGNYEQYF. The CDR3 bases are TGTGCCAGCAGCTCGAGGACTAGCGGTAACTACGAGCAGTACTTC.

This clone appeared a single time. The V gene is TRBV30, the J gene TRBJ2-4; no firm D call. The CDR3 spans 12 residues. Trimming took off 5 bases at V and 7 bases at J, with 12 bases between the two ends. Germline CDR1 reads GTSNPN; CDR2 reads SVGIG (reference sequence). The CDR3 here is CAWRRQANIQYF. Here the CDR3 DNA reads TGTGCCTGGCGGAGACAAGCGAACATTCAGTACTTC.

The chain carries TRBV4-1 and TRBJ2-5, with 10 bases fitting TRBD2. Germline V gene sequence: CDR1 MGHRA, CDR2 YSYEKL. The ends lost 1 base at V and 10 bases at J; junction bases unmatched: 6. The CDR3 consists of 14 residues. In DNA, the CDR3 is TGCGCCAGCAGCCAAGTTACTAGCGGGGAACGCCAGTACTTC. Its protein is CASSQVTSGERQYF.

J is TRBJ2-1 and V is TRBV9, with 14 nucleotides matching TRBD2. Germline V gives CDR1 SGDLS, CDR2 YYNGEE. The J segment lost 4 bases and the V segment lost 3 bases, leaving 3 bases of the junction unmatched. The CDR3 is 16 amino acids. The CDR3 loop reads CASSGRLAGGYNEQFF. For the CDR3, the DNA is TGTGCCAGCAGCGGGAGACTAGCGGGAGGGTACAATGAGCAGTTCTTC.

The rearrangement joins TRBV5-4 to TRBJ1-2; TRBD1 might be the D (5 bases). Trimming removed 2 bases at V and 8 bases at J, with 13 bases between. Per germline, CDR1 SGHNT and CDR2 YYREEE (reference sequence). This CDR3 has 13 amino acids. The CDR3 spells CASSFPGKSGYTF. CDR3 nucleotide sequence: TGTGCCAGCAGCTTCCCAGGGAAATCGGGCTACACCTTC.

This CDR3 reads CASSPDGTGNTIYF. The CDR3 nucleotides are TGCGCCAGCAGCCCGGATGGAACTGGAAACACCATATATTTT. V usage is TRBV5-1 and J usage is TRBJ1-3; D gene ambiguous. Trimming pared 4 bases from V and 2 bases from J, leaving 10 bases between. Per the germline V gene, CDR1 is SGHRS and CDR2 is YFSETQ. The length of the CDR3 is 14 residues.

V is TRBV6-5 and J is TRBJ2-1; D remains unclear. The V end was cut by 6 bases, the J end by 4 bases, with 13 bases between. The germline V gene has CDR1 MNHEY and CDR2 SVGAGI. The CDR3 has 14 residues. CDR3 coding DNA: TGTGCCAGCAGAAGAGACGGAGTTTACAATGAGCAGTTCTTC. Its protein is CASRRDGVYNEQFF.

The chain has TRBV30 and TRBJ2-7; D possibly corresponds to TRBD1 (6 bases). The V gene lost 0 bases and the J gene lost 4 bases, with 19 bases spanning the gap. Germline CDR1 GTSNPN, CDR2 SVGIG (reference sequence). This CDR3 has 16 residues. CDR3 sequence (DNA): TGTGCCTGGAGTGTTTGGGGTGGGGGCAACTTGTACGAGCAGTACTTC. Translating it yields CAWSVWGGGNLYEQYF.